This T cell receptor beta chain derives from a study of shared clonotypes between healthy human individuals. Notes on the study in general: Tissue TCR repertoires likely differ from these blood-only repertoires. There were few donors, and this limited the genetic and exposure-history diversity represented.

The naive CD8 fraction comprised CD45RO-negative cells positively selected for CCR7 and excluded terminally differentiated effector memory CD45RA+ cells. Each of the donors was a healthy adult who was HIV-negative and had not had a recent acute infection or vaccination. This clone occurred once. What it binds is not known. In the sorted-subset replicate PCRs, 150 to 200 ng DNA, 30,000 or so T cell genomes, was used. Repertoires were generated with immunoSEQ multiplex PCR, while TCRdb's copy carries only in-frame clones and drops some. The data show some 1,900,000 clones, about 95% seen once. Per germline, CDR1 MDHEN and CDR2 SYDVKM. V dropped 4 bases and J dropped 9; count of bases not matched to a gene: 6. There are 14 residues in the CDR3.

The sequence was collected from a young man in good health. The chain joins TRBV28 to TRBJ2-1; 10 bases map to TRBD2. The source material was naive CD8+ T cells sorted from blood. The CDR3 nucleotides read TGTGCCAGCAGTTCCCCAGCGGGGGGGGGTGAGCAGTTCTTC. It yields the protein CASSSPAGGGEQFF.